One T cell receptor (beta chain) is described in this entry. Its antigen is not identified. Researchers barred patients who had uncontrolled infection, other autoimmune disease, pregnancy or lactation. The PBMCs were sourced from fresh peripheral blood (around 9.3 ml). The CDR3 length is 14 residues. From germline, CDR1 is GTSNPN and CDR2 SVGIG (reference sequence). J gave up 2 bases and V 1 base, and 3 bases lay outside the gene matches. This entry comes from a study of T cells in Graves' hyperthyroidism and ophthalmopathy. TCR beta CDR3 regions were amplified from RNA. The TCR CDR3 first-round RT-PCR relied on the HTBI primer set. TCRdb reprocessed the multiplex PCR reads via MiXCR and lists one record per CDR3 protein. Among some 500,000 distinct CDR3 sequences listed, around a quarter were seen once. Study observations and caveats: Prediction of ophthalmopathy progression came a median approximately 6 months pre-onset. Peripheral blood also featured most of the thyroid clonotypes expanded above 0.001.

The sequence was obtained from a woman in her 30s with Graves' ophthalmopathy. The chain joins TRBV30 to TRBJ2-7, with TRBD2 matching over 9 bases. The sequencing sample was made of blood. This chain's CDR3 is CAWSASGKPYEQYF. Here the CDR3 DNA reads TGTGCCTGGAGTGCTAGCGGGAAGCCCTACGAGCAGTACTTC. The full variable domain, with the rest looked up from reference TRBV30 and TRBJ2-7, is SQTIHQWPATLVQPVGSPLSLECTVEGTSNPNLYWYRQAAGRGLQLLFYSVGIGQISSEVPQNLSASRPQDRQFILSSKKLLLSDSGFYLCAWSASGKPYEQYFGPGTRLTVT.